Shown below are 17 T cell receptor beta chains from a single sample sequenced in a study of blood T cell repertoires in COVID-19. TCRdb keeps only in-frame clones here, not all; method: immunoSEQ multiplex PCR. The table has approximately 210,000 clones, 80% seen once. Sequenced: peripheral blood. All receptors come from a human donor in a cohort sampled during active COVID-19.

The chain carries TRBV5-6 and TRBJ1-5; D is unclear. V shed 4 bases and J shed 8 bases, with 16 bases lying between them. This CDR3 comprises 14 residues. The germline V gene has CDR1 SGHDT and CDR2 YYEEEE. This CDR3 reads CASSQWSSWEPQHF. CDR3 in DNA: TGTGCCAGCAGCCAGTGGAGCTCCTGGGAGCCCCAGCATTTT.

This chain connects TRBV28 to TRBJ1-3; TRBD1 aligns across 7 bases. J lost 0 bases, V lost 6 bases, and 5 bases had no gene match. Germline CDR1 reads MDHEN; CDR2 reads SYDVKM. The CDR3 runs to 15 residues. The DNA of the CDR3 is TGTGCCAGCAGCCGTGACAGGGTCTCTGGAAACACCATATATTTT. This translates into CASSRDRVSGNTIYF.

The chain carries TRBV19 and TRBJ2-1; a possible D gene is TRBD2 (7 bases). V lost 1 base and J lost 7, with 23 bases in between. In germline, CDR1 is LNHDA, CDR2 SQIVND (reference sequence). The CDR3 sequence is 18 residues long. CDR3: CASSIGGGGNPLWNEQFF. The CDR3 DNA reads TGTGCCAGTAGTATAGGAGGGGGGGGGAACCCTCTCTGGAATGAGCAGTTCTTC.

The CDR3 spells CASSYQTGHTEAFF. The CDR3 DNA follows: TGTGCCAGCAGCTACCAGACAGGGCACACTGAAGCTTTCTTT. The chain recombines TRBV27 with TRBJ1-1; 7 positions match TRBD1. The germline CDR1 and CDR2 sequences are MNHEY and SMNVEV (reference sequence). The junction had 7 bases not matched to a gene; V was cut back by 6 bases and J by 3 bases. This CDR3 region has 14 residues.

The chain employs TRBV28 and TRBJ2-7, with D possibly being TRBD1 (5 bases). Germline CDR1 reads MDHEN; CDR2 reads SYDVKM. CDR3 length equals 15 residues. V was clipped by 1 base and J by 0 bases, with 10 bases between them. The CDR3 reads CASSLLGVSSYEQYF. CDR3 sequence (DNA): TGTGCCAGCAGTTTATTAGGGGTTAGCTCCTACGAGCAGTACTTC.

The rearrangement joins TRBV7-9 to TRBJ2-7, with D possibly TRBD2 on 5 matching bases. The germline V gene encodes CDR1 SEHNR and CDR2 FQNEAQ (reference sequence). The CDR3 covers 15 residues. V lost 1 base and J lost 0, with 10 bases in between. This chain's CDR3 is CASSLVGSVSYEQYF. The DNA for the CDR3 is TGTGCCAGCAGCTTAGTGGGGAGCGTCTCCTACGAGCAGTACTTC.

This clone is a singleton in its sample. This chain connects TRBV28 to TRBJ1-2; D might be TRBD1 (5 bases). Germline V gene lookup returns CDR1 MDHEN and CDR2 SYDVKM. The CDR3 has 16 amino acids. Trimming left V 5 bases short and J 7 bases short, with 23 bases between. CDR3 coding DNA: TGTGCCAGCAGTCCCGTCGGGACTGCCTATACTGGTGGCTACACCTTC. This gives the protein CASSPVGTAYTGGYTF.

The CDR3 is CASSTGLVYEQYF. In DNA, the CDR3 is TGTGCCAGCAGCACGGGACTAGTCTACGAGCAGTACTTC. V gene TRBV7-2 combines with J gene TRBJ2-7, with 8 bases that match TRBD2. The V gene end was trimmed by 5 bases and the J gene end by 3 bases; junction bases not matched to a gene: 3. The CDR3 length is 13 residues. Looked up from germline, CDR1 is SGHTA and CDR2 is FQGNSA.

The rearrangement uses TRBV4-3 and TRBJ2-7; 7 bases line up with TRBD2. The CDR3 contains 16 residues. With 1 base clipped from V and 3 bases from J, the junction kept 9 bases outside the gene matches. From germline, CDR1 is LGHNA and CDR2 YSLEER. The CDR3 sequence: CASSQVGGVRYYEQYF. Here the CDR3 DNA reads TGCGCCAGCAGCCAAGTGGGAGGGGTCCGGTACTACGAGCAGTACTTC.

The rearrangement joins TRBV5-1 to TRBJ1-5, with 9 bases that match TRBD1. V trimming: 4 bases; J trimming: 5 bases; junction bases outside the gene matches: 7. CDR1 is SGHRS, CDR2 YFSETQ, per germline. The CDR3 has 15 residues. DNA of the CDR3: TGCGCCAGCAGCCCCGGGACAGGGTTGCATCAGCCCCAGCATTTT. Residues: CASSPGTGLHQPQHF.

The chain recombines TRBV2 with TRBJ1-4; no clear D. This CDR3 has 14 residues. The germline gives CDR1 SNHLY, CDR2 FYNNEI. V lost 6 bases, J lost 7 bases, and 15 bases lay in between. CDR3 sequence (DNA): TGTGCCAGCAGGAATCCCGGGAGGAGTGAAAAACTGTTTTTT. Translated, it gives CASRNPGRSEKLFF.

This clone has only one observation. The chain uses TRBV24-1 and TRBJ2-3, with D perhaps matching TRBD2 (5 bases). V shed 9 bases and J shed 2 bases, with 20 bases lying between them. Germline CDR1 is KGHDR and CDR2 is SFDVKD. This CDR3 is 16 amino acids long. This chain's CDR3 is CATSFGVHIITDTQYF. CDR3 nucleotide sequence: TGTGCCACCTCATTCGGGGTACATATTATCACAGATACGCAGTATTTT.

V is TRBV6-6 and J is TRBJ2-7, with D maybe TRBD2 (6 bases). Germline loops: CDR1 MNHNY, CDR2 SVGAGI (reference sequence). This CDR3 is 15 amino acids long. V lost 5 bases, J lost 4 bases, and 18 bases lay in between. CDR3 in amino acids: CASSRSRRGLYEQYF. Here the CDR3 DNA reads TGTGCCAGCAGTCGATCTAGGCGGGGATTATACGAGCAGTACTTC.

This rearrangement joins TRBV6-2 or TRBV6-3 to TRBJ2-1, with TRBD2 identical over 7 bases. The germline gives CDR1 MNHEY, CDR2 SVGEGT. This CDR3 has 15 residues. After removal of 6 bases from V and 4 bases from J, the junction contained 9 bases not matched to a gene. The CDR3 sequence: CASSPGRGGYNEQFF. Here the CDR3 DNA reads TGTGCCAGCAGCCCCGGCCGGGGAGGGTACAATGAGCAGTTCTTC.

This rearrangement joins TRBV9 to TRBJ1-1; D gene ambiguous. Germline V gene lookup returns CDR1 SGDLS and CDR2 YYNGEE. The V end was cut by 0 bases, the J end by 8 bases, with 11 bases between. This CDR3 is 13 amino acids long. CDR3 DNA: TGTGCCAGCAGCGTAGCTCCGAGGAGCGAAGCTTTCTTT. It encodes CASSVAPRSEAFF.

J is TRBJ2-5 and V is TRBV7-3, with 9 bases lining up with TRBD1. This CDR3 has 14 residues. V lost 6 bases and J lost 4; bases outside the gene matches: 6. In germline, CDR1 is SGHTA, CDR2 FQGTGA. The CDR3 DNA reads TGTGCCAGCAGTCAGGACAGGGGTGGAGAGACCCAGTACTTC. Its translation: CASSQDRGGETQYF.

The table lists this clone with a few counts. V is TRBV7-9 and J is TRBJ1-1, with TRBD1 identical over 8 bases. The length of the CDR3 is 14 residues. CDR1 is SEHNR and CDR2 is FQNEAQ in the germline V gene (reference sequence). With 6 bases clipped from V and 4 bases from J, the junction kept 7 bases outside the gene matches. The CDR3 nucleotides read TGTGCCAGCAGTAACAGACAGGGGTCCACTGAAGCTTTCTTT. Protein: CASSNRQGSTEAFF.